The TCR beta chain described here comes from a study of blood T cell repertoires in COVID-19. Study details: The United States, Italy and Spain were the sources of the acute and convalescent COVID-19 samples.

In the source study's methods: Estimation of nucleated cell counts relied on the amplification of reference gene primers. Only in-frame clones appear in the TCRdb table, and some are missing; sequencing was by immunoSEQ multiplex PCR. V and J calls and clone size are copied from that table; D and trimming were computed from the DNA. Of about 250,000 clones listed, just under 85% are singletons. Germline CDR1 MNHEY, CDR2 SMNVEV (reference sequence). V shed 1 base, J shed 0 bases, and the junction held 10 bases outside the gene matches. The CDR3 contains 19 residues. The specimen sequenced was peripheral blood. The gene calls are TRBV27 and TRBJ2-4, with 9 bases that match TRBD2. This clonotype was obtained from an older woman with active or convalescent COVID-19. CDR3 DNA: TGTGCCAGCAGTTTATTGGGACTAGCCCGGGCCGGAGCCAAAAACATTCAGTACTTC. Translating gives CASSLLGLARAGAKNIQYF.